This entry lists 29 T cell receptor beta chains sequenced from one sample in a study of CD8 T cells in ankylosing spondylitis. Study findings and constraints: For ankylosing spondylitis blood, a TCR beta motif of about 8 highly homologous variants appeared characteristic.

These receptors' targets are unknown. TCRdb ran MiXCR on the 5' RACE reads and lists one entry per CDR3 protein. This table holds about 840,000 distinct CDR3 sequences, 12% found once. Sequenced input: blood, either unsorted or a sorted T cell fraction (not recorded which). The receptors stem from a male donor with ankylosing spondylitis.

Ten or more counts support this clonotype. The rearrangement links TRBV30 to TRBJ2-5; D unresolved. The CDR3 length is 12 residues. V lost 3 bases and J lost 5, with 10 bases in between. Germline CDR1 and CDR2: GTSNPN and SVGIG (reference sequence). The CDR3 is CAWRVMGETQYF. The DNA for the CDR3 is TGTGCCTGGAGGGTAATGGGGGAGACCCAGTACTTC.

This clonotype was picked up many times. The rearrangement joins TRBV29-1 to TRBJ2-2; a weak D match, TRBD2 (5 bases). Trimming shortened V by 6 bases and J by 4 bases, and 15 bases separated the two germline ends. In germline, CDR1 is SQVTM, CDR2 ANQGSEA. This CDR3 spans 14 amino acids. CDR3 nucleotides: TGCAGCGTCCTTGGGAGTTCGGGCACCGGGGAGCTGTTTTTT. Amino acid sequence: CSVLGSSGTGELFF.

This clonotype was counted a few times. The chain carries TRBV12-3 or TRBV12-4 and TRBJ1-1; D remains unclear. This CDR3 has 11 amino acids. Deletions cut 3 bases from V and 8 bases from J, with 7 bases between. The DNA of the CDR3 is TGTGCCAGCAGTTTTCTCACCGAAGCTTTCTTT. The encoded protein is CASSFLTEAFF.

This clonotype occurred a few times. This sequence joins TRBV20-1 and TRBJ1-1; no clear D. The length of the CDR3 is 11 residues. Trimming removed 6 bases from V and 6 bases from J, with 11 bases in between. Germline lookup yields CDR1 DFQATT and CDR2 SNEGSKA (reference sequence). Here the CDR3 reads CSAARSPEAFF. The CDR3 coding sequence is TGCAGTGCAGCCCGGTCCCCTGAAGCTTTCTTT.

This rearrangement joins TRBV30 to TRBJ2-1; D could derive from TRBD1 or TRBD2 (6 bases each). This CDR3 has 15 amino acids. Germline V gene lookup returns CDR1 GTSNPN and CDR2 SVGIG (reference sequence). The ends were cut back, 2 bases at V and 0 bases at J, with 11 bases in the middle. The CDR3 DNA follows: TGTGCCTGGAGTTCGGGGGCTAGCTCCTACAATGAGCAGTTCTTC. Translation gives CAWSSGASSYNEQFF.

This clonotype was found many times. The chain uses TRBV20-1 and TRBJ1-5; D gene unclear. Germline V gives CDR1 DFQATT, CDR2 SNEGSKA (reference sequence). The CDR3 runs 13 residues. Deletions cut 0 bases from V and 9 bases from J, with 12 bases between. CDR3: CSAREGVETPQHF. The CDR3 DNA follows: TGCAGTGCTAGAGAGGGCGTTGAGACGCCCCAGCATTTT.

The sample holds a few counts of this clonotype. This chain joins TRBV5-1 and TRBJ2-3; D gene ambiguous. The CDR3 length is 14 residues. Trimming removed 0 bases from V and 2 bases from J, with 7 bases in between. The germline gives CDR1 SGHRS, CDR2 YFSETQ. The CDR3 bases are TGCGCCAGCAGCTTGGCCGAGCACACAGATACGCAGTATTTT. It yields the protein CASSLAEHTDTQYF. The full variable domain, completed using reference TRBV5-1 and TRBJ2-3, is KAGVTQTPRYLIKTRGQQVTLSCSPISGHRSVSWYQQTPGQGLQFLFEYFSETQRNKGNFPGRFSGRQFSNSRSEMNVSTLELGDSALYLCASSLAEHTDTQYFGPGTRLTVL.

This clonotype was counted at least ten times. The chain joins TRBV4-3 to TRBJ1-1, with TRBD1 identical over 7 bases. The germline V gene has CDR1 LGHNA and CDR2 YSLEER. This CDR3 has 13 amino acids. The J segment lost 9 bases and the V segment lost 0 bases, leaving 4 bases of the junction unmatched. The CDR3 region is CASSQEGTDKAFF. In DNA form, the CDR3 reads TGCGCCAGCAGCCAAGAAGGGACAGATAAAGCTTTCTTT.

V gene TRBV6-5 combines with J gene TRBJ1-6, with 7 bases fitting TRBD1. CDR1 is MNHEY and CDR2 is SVGAGI in the germline V gene. This CDR3 contains 16 residues. The V and J ends lost 4 bases and 2 bases, in that order; junction bases with no gene match: 5. The CDR3 sequence is CASSSPTGTYNSPLHF. Here the CDR3 DNA reads TGTGCCAGCAGTTCGCCGACAGGGACCTATAATTCACCCCTCCACTTT.

V is TRBV15 and J is TRBJ1-5; D unresolved. The CDR3 contains 12 residues. Trimming left V 5 bases short and J 4 bases short, with 6 bases between. Germline CDR1 and CDR2: LNHNV and YYDKDF (reference sequence). The CDR3 loop is CATSPGNQPQHF. As DNA, the CDR3 is TGTGCCACCAGCCCAGGTAATCAGCCCCAGCATTTT.

This clonotype was detected ten times or more. The gene calls are TRBV7-2 and TRBJ2-2; unclear D gene. In germline, CDR1 is SGHTA, CDR2 FQGNSA. Between the trimmed V and J ends, which lost 0 bases and 6 bases, there was a span of 5 bases. This CDR3 is 13 amino acids long. Here the CDR3 DNA reads TGTGCCAGCAGCTTAGCAGGGCCCGGGGAGCTGTTTTTT. This translates into CASSLAGPGELFF.

This chain joins TRBV5-1 and TRBJ2-5; the D gene is possibly TRBD1 (7 bases). V lost 4 bases and J 7 bases, leaving 20 bases between the germline ends. The CDR3 loop spans 15 amino acids. Per the germline V gene, CDR1 is SGHRS and CDR2 is YFSETQ. Written as DNA, the CDR3 is TGCGCCAGCAGCCACCGGACAGGAATGGAGGGGACCCAGTACTTC. This gives the protein CASSHRTGMEGTQYF.

This clonotype was counted between two and nine times. The J gene is TRBJ2-2, the V gene TRBV27, with D perhaps matching TRBD1 or TRBD2 (6 bases each). Germline values: CDR1 MNHEY, CDR2 SMNVEV (reference sequence). The CDR3 length is 17 residues. Trimming left V 3 bases short and J 4 bases short, with 18 bases between. CDR3 DNA sequence: TGTGCCAGCAGTTTGGGCGAGGGGGGAACTGGCACCGGGGAGCTGTTTTTT. Its translation is CASSLGEGGTGTGELFF.

The CDR3 here is CASTPKGGQSWGGRTDTQYF. In DNA form, the CDR3 reads TGTGCCAGCACCCCCAAGGGGGGACAAAGTTGGGGGGGTCGCACAGATACGCAGTATTTT. This chain links TRBV11-2 with TRBJ2-3, with D possibly TRBD2 on 7 matching bases. CDR1 is SGHAT, CDR2 FQNNGV, per germline. Trimming left V 7 bases short and J 1 base short, with 30 bases between. This CDR3 is 20 amino acids long.

This clonotype was counted only a few times. V is TRBV6-1 and J is TRBJ2-7; either TRBD1 or TRBD2 may fit D (5 bases each). CDR1 is MNHNS and CDR2 is SASEGT in the germline V gene. The CDR3 totals 13 residues. Trimming removed 7 bases at V and 5 bases at J, with 15 bases between. The CDR3 DNA is TGTGCCAGCAACACGGGACGACCAGACGAGCAGTACTTC. It yields the protein CASNTGRPDEQYF.

This clonotype was seen more than once but under ten times. This sequence joins TRBV7-2 and TRBJ2-2; D not resolved. With 5 bases removed from V and 5 bases from J, the gap between germline ends came to 18 bases. The CDR3 length is 16 residues. Germline V gene data show CDR1 as SGHTA and CDR2 as FQGNSA. The CDR3 nucleotides read TGTGCCAGCAGCCCCTTGGCCAGCGATGGAACCGGGGAGCTGTTTTTT. It encodes CASSPLASDGTGELFF.

The gene calls are TRBV20-1 and TRBJ2-1, with a weak D call TRBD1 (6 bases). This CDR3 comprises 14 residues. Per germline, CDR1 DFQATT and CDR2 SNEGSKA (reference sequence). The V end was cut by 1 base, the J end by 8 bases, with 15 bases between. The chain's CDR3 is CSARATGTVDEQFF. CDR3 coding DNA: TGCAGTGCTAGAGCCACAGGGACCGTGGATGAGCAGTTCTTC.

V and J are TRBV12-3 or TRBV12-4 and TRBJ2-7; D possibly matches TRBD1 or TRBD2 (6 bases each). The CDR3 runs to 12 residues. V was trimmed by 8 bases and J by 6 bases, leaving 14 bases between them. The CDR3 coding sequence is TGTGCCAGCGAGGGGGGATCTAGCGAGCAGTACTTC. This translates into CASEGGSSEQYF.

This clonotype appeared a few times. For the CDR3, the DNA is TGTGCCAGCAGCGGGGGACTATTGGAGTACAATGAGCAGTTCTTC. It encodes CASSGGLLEYNEQFF. The genes are TRBV5-6 and TRBJ2-1, with 7 bases identical to TRBD2. Trimming removed 4 bases from V and 4 bases from J; junction bases left unmatched: 8. The CDR3 length is 15 residues. The V gene's germline CDR1 is SGHDT and CDR2 YYEEEE.

Note on this clonotype: A clone one base away is much larger, so this may be a read error. The rearrangement uses TRBV27 and TRBJ2-7, with 10 bases lining up with TRBD2. V was pared by 5 bases and J by 0 bases, with 7 bases of the junction left unmatched. The V gene's germline CDR1 is MNHEY and CDR2 SMNVEV (reference sequence). The CDR3 sequence is 16 residues long. The CDR3 coding sequence is TGTGCCAGCAGTCGTCTAGCGGGAGCGAGCTCCTACGAGCAGTACTTC. Its translation is CASSRLAGASSYEQYF.

This sequence joins TRBV4-3 and TRBJ2-1; D gene ambiguous. Trimming pared 5 bases from V and 3 bases from J, leaving 11 bases between. Germline assignment: CDR1 LGHNA and CDR2 YSLEER. The CDR3 runs 14 residues. The CDR3 here is CASSFGVFYNEQFF. The CDR3 nucleotides read TGCGCCAGCAGCTTTGGGGTTTTCTACAATGAGCAGTTCTTC.

The rearrangement uses TRBV20-1 and TRBJ2-1, with 10 bases matching TRBD2. The CDR3 is 13 amino acids. CDR1 and CDR2 (germline): DFQATT, SNEGSKA (reference sequence). Losses at the gene ends were 4 bases for V and 8 bases for J; bases not matched to a gene: 5. The CDR3 DNA reads TGCAGTGCTAAAAGAGCGGGAGGGGATGAGCAGTTCTTC. It specifies CSAKRAGGDEQFF.

This clonotype was detected only a few times. The genes are TRBV6-5 and TRBJ2-3; the D is unclear. The CDR3 length is 15 residues. Trimming shortened V by 2 bases and J by 0 bases, and 9 bases separated the two germline ends. Germline CDR1 reads MNHEY; CDR2 reads SVGAGI. CDR3 loop: CASSYASSSTDTQYF. The CDR3 DNA follows: TGTGCCAGCAGTTACGCTTCATCTAGCACAGATACGCAGTATTTT.

V usage is TRBV5-6 and J usage is TRBJ2-3, with D tentatively TRBD1 (5 bases). From germline, CDR1 is SGHDT and CDR2 YYEEEE. V was clipped by 4 bases and J by 4 bases, with 10 bases between them. The CDR3 has 13 amino acids. DNA for the CDR3: TGTGCCAGCAGCACCAGGACACCAGATACGCAGTATTTT. Protein sequence: CASSTRTPDTQYF.

This clonotype was counted only a few times. The CDR3 bases are TGCAGTGTCCTAGCGCCCAGCTCCTACGAGCAGTACTTC. It is translated as CSVLAPSSYEQYF. The genes are TRBV20-1 and TRBJ2-7; a possible D gene is TRBD2 (6 bases). Germline-derived CDR1 and CDR2 are DFQATT and SNEGSKA (reference sequence). Deletions cut 7 bases from V and 0 bases from J, with 13 bases between. This CDR3 comprises 13 residues.

In its sample, this clonotype was seen a few times. The chain employs TRBV18 and TRBJ2-1, with D hard to call. CDR1 and CDR2 (germline): KGHSH, LQKENI. V lost 0 bases, J lost 1 base, and 7 bases lay in between. This CDR3 has 15 residues. CDR3 bases: TGTGCCAGCTCACCACCCTCAAGGTCCTACAATGAGCAGTTCTTC. This gives the protein CASSPPSRSYNEQFF.

This clonotype was observed at least ten times. The rearrangement links TRBV20-1 to TRBJ1-5; D might be TRBD1 (5 bases). The germline gives CDR1 DFQATT, CDR2 SNEGSKA (reference sequence). Trimming removed 5 bases from V and 7 bases from J, with 18 bases in between. This CDR3 region has 14 residues. For the CDR3, the DNA is TGCAGTGCTGCCAGAATTCAGGGATTCCAGCCCCAGCATTTT. Translating it yields CSAARIQGFQPQHF.

The CDR3 DNA is TGTGCCAGCAGCGTCGAGGGGCGGTCGAACACCGGGGAGCTGTTTTTT. Protein product: CASSVEGRSNTGELFF. This chain joins TRBV9 and TRBJ2-2; D tentatively fits TRBD1 or TRBD2 (5 bases each). The CDR3 loop spans 16 amino acids. V was cut by 2 bases and J by 0 bases, with 11 bases left in between. Looked up from germline, CDR1 is SGDLS and CDR2 is YYNGEE.

Concerning this clonotype itself: Just one base apart from a much larger clone, this may be a read error. V gene TRBV29-1 combines with J gene TRBJ2-7; 10 positions match TRBD1. CDR3 length: 14 residues. Losses at the gene ends were 6 bases for V and 5 bases for J; bases not matched to a gene: 10. CDR1 is SQVTM and CDR2 is ANQGSEA in the germline V gene. The CDR3 DNA is TGCAGCGTCCAAAAAGGGACAGGGGTGGACGAGCAGTACTTC. This sequence encodes CSVQKGTGVDEQYF.